A single sample gave rise to the 11 T cell receptor beta chains below, sequenced in a study of blood T cells in healthy people across ages (dated by TCRdb to about 2015). The library was prepared using 5' RACE. Sequencer: Illumina HiSeq 2500. A second roughly 6 to 11 cycle PCR used a sample-barcoded 5' primer and a J-beta primer mix. TCRdb reanalyzed the raw reads on its own, using fastp at Q25 for trimming and MiXCR for clone calling, and kept in-frame beta chains. Every distinct CDR3 protein forms one entry, paired with its most common genes and DNA. The sample table holds fewer than 1,200,000 distinct CDR3 sequences, of which almost 25% were seen once. About 0.69% of the sample is held by the ten biggest clonotypes. Another study also made use of these data, one on T cells of mothers and their children.

The sequenced material came from blood. The receptors derive from a girl aged 2 to 9 in good health.

This clonotype was observed a few times. The chain recombines TRBV6-1 with TRBJ1-5; 7 bases are shared with TRBD1. The V gene end was trimmed by 5 bases and the J gene end by 5 bases; junction bases not matched to a gene: 6. Per germline, CDR1 MNHNS and CDR2 SASEGT. The CDR3 contains 14 residues. This CDR3 reads CASSQGGIDQPQHF. CDR3 DNA sequence: TGTGCCAGCAGTCAGGGGGGCATTGATCAGCCCCAGCATTTT.

The V and J genes are TRBV24-1 and TRBJ2-5; D may be TRBD2 (5 bases). The CDR3 has 13 amino acids. CDR1 is KGHDR, CDR2 SFDVKD, per germline. V was shortened by 4 bases and J by 11 bases, with 16 bases between the two germline ends. For the CDR3, the DNA is TGTGCCACCAGTGACCTTCCCGTGGGAGAGCAGTACTTC. As protein: CATSDLPVGEQYF.

This clonotype was seen a handful of times. The chain has TRBV29-1 and TRBJ1-2, with a tentative D call TRBD1 (6 bases). Trimming shortened V by 3 bases and J by 4 bases, and 12 bases separated the two germline ends. Germline lookup yields CDR1 SQVTM and CDR2 ANQGSEA. This CDR3 has 13 amino acids. The CDR3 reads CSVDWGHLYGYTF. Written as DNA, the CDR3 is TGCAGCGTTGATTGGGGGCACCTCTATGGCTACACCTTC.

This clonotype was observed a few times. J is TRBJ1-1 and V is TRBV29-1; 9 nucleotides align to TRBD1. J gave up 8 bases and V 1 base, and 5 bases lay outside the gene matches. The CDR3 is made up of 13 amino acids. Germline V CDR1 and CDR2: SQVTM, ANQGSEA. This CDR3 is CSVEGGTGSEAFF. The CDR3 DNA is TGCAGCGTTGAAGGGGGGACAGGGTCAGAAGCTTTCTTT.

This clonotype was counted a few times. The chain is built from TRBV29-1 and TRBJ2-1; 9 bases line up with TRBD1. The DNA end is more similar to TRBJ2-7, so the J call may be wrong. CDR1 is SQVTM and CDR2 is ANQGSEA in the germline V gene. The CDR3 has 14 amino acids. CDR3 sequence (DNA): TGCAGCGTCGAACTCCGGGACAGGGACTACGAGCAGTACTTC. The encoded protein is CSVELRDRDYEQYF.

The rearrangement uses TRBV6-6 and TRBJ1-5; D unclear. Trimming removed 2 bases from V and 6 bases from J, with 5 bases in between. The CDR3 length is 12 residues. Germline CDR1 reads MNHNY; CDR2 reads SVGAGI (reference sequence). The CDR3 loop is CASSYDIQPQHF. The CDR3, as DNA: TGTGCCAGCAGTTACGATATTCAGCCCCAGCATTTT.

The V gene is TRBV29-1, the J gene TRBJ1-3; D is uncertain. The germline CDR1 and CDR2 sequences are SQVTM and ANQGSEA. CDR3 size: 11 residues. V was cut by 3 bases and J by 9 bases, with 9 bases left in between. CDR3 sequence: CSVDSKGTIYF. The CDR3 DNA follows: TGCAGCGTTGATTCCAAGGGCACCATATATTTT.

The chain recombines TRBV4-2 with TRBJ2-5; D not certain. The end of the DNA fits TRBJ2-1 better, so the J call may be wrong. CDR1 LGHNA and CDR2 YNFKEQ come from the germline V gene. The CDR3 is 14 residues long. The CDR3 region has the DNA TGTGCCAGCAGCCAGCACGGATGGAACAATGAGCAGTTCTTC. Translation: CASSQHGWNNEQFF.

V usage is TRBV6-6 and J usage is TRBJ1-2; TRBD1 aligns across 8 bases. This CDR3 is 15 amino acids long. V lost 8 bases, J lost 4 bases, and 12 bases stayed unmatched. In germline, CDR1 is MNHNY, CDR2 SVGAGI (reference sequence). In DNA, the CDR3 is TGTGCCAGCGGTACACAAGACAGGGGTACCTATGGCTACACCTTC. Protein: CASGTQDRGTYGYTF.

CDR3 in amino acids: CASSLGEGVAQYF. CDR3 DNA sequence: TGTGCCAGCAGCTTAGGCGAGGGGGTGGCCCAGTACTTC. This chain links TRBV11-3 with TRBJ2-5, with a tentative D call TRBD1 (6 bases). The CDR3 covers 13 residues. V was pared by 1 base and J by 9 bases, with 12 bases between. Germline V lookup: CDR1 SGHNT, CDR2 YENEEA.

V and J are TRBV28 and TRBJ2-3, with 7 bases aligning to TRBD2. The junction had 12 bases not matched to a gene; V was cut back by 6 bases and J by 6 bases. Germline V gives CDR1 MDHEN, CDR2 SYDVKM. This CDR3 comprises 15 residues. DNA of the CDR3: TGTGCCAGCAGGCAGATAGCGGGCGAGTGGGATACGCAGTATTTT. This sequence encodes CASRQIAGEWDTQYF.